Listed here are 25 T cell receptor beta chains from one sample, sequenced in a study of technical replicates of blood from a few donors. Sequenced by immunoSEQ multiplex PCR; TCRdb stores in-frame clones only, minus some. The sample carries some 13,000 clones, over 90% recorded once. The sample taken for sequencing was PBMCs. These TCRs come from a human donor in good health.

The chain links TRBV28 to TRBJ1-2; D remains ambiguous. Germline V lookup: CDR1 MDHEN, CDR2 SYDVKM. The V end was cut by 7 bases, the J end by 5 bases, with 17 bases between. The CDR3 extends over 14 amino acids. CDR3 amino acids: CASTKDSAGYGYTF. As DNA, the CDR3 is TGTGCCAGCACCAAAGATAGTGCGGGTTATGGCTACACCTTC.

V is TRBV29-1 and J is TRBJ1-4, with 9 bases fitting TRBD1. The trim removed 5 bases at V and 3 bases at J, leaving 16 bases unmatched. In germline, CDR1 is SQVTM, CDR2 ANQGSEA. The CDR3 contains 18 residues. DNA of the CDR3: TGCAGCGTTAAACCGGGACAGGGCTATAGCGGATCTAATGAAAAACTGTTTTTT. Its translation is CSVKPGQGYSGSNEKLFF.

This clone was picked up one time. The J gene is TRBJ2-7, the V gene TRBV7-7; 7 bases align to TRBD2. Germline CDR1 is SSHAT and CDR2 is FNYEAQ (reference sequence). The CDR3 has 16 amino acids. V was pared by 4 bases and J by 3 bases, with 12 bases of the junction left unmatched. The CDR3 loop reads CASSSARGERGYEQYF. DNA for the CDR3: TGTGCCAGCAGCTCCGCCCGGGGGGAGAGGGGCTACGAGCAGTACTTC.

The chain combines TRBV10-3 with TRBJ1-2, with 7 bases that match TRBD1. CDR1 and CDR2 from the germline V gene are ENHRY and SYGVKD. The junction had 3 bases not matched to a gene; V was cut back by 6 bases and J by 2 bases. The CDR3 loop spans 13 amino acids. Here the CDR3 reads CAIREGQNYGYTF. The CDR3 DNA reads as TGTGCCATCAGAGAGGGACAGAACTATGGCTACACCTTC.

The genes are TRBV6-1 and TRBJ1-5, with D maybe TRBD1 (5 bases). The CDR3 contains 13 residues. Germline V gene lookup returns CDR1 MNHNS and CDR2 SASEGT. V shed 7 bases and J shed 4 bases, with 11 bases lying between them. The CDR3 is CASTLTENQPQHF. DNA for the CDR3: TGTGCCAGCACCTTGACAGAAAATCAGCCCCAGCATTTT.

This clone came up a few times. The rearrangement uses TRBV25-1 and TRBJ2-2; D is uncertain. From germline, CDR1 is MGHDK and CDR2 SYGVNS. V was clipped by 3 bases and J by 5 bases, with 7 bases between them. The CDR3 has 13 amino acids. The CDR3 sequence is CASSEYSTGELFF. The CDR3 nucleotides are TGTGCCAGCAGTGAGTACAGTACCGGGGAGCTGTTTTTT. Full variable domain (rest looked up from reference TRBV25-1 and TRBJ2-2): EADIYQTPRYLVIGTGKKITLECSQTMGHDKMYWYQQDPGMELHLIHYSYGVNSTEKGDLSSESTVSRIRTEHFPLTLESARPSHTSQYLCASSEYSTGELFFGEGSRLTVL.

CDR3 coding DNA: TGTGCCATCAGTGAGTCGGGCAGGGGCCACGAGCAGTACTTC. Its translation: CAISESGRGHEQYF. The chain is built from TRBV10-3 and TRBJ2-7; TRBD1 is a possible D gene (6 bases). The V gene's germline CDR1 is ENHRY and CDR2 SYGVKD. This CDR3 spans 14 amino acids. Trimming took off 0 bases at V and 5 bases at J, with 11 bases between the two ends.

The chain has TRBV5-1 and TRBJ2-7; D ambiguous. The CDR3 is made up of 13 amino acids. In germline, CDR1 is SGHRS, CDR2 YFSETQ. V was cut by 5 bases and J by 2 bases, with 11 bases left in between. CDR3 residues: CASRAMAAYEQYF. The CDR3 nucleotides are TGCGCCAGCAGGGCCATGGCCGCCTACGAGCAGTACTTC.

The chain carries TRBV19 and TRBJ2-2; 7 nucleotides agree with TRBD2. The germline V gene encodes CDR1 LNHDA and CDR2 SQIVND (reference sequence). The CDR3 covers 14 residues. Germline trimming cut 4 bases from V and 4 bases from J; bases unmatched to any gene: 3. CDR3 sequence reads: CASSSGSSTGELFF. CDR3 coding DNA: TGTGCCAGTAGTAGCGGGAGCAGCACCGGGGAGCTGTTTTTT.

The chain combines TRBV13 with TRBJ2-7, with 7 positions matching TRBD1. The CDR3 loop spans 17 amino acids. V was pared by 0 bases and J by 3 bases, with 11 bases of the junction left unmatched. The germline V gene has CDR1 PRHDT and CDR2 FYEKMQ (reference sequence). As DNA, the CDR3 is TGTGCCAGCAGCTTAGGTTCTCCTAGGCAGGGGGTCTACGAGCAGTACTTC. This gives the protein CASSLGSPRQGVYEQYF.

V is TRBV30 and J is TRBJ2-2; the D is unclear. The germline V and J ends were trimmed by 2 bases and 5 bases, with 9 bases remaining between them. The V gene's germline CDR1 is GTSNPN and CDR2 SVGIG (reference sequence). The CDR3 is 13 amino acids. The CDR3 here is CAWSRRITGELFF. CDR3 DNA sequence: TGTGCCTGGAGTAGGAGAATTACCGGGGAGCTGTTTTTT.

CDR3 DNA sequence: TGTGCCAGCAGCCCTTCGGGACAGGGGAACACTGAAGCTTTCTTT. It yields the protein CASSPSGQGNTEAFF. The genes are TRBV7-9 and TRBJ1-1; 9 bases match TRBD1. The V gene's germline CDR1 is SEHNR and CDR2 FQNEAQ (reference sequence). The CDR3 has 15 amino acids. Losses at the gene ends were 5 bases for V and 1 base for J; bases not matched to a gene: 5.

J is TRBJ1-4 and V is TRBV28; 7 nucleotides agree with TRBD1. The length of the CDR3 is 17 residues. J gave up 1 base and V 7 bases, and 12 bases lay outside the gene matches. The V gene's germline CDR1 is MDHEN and CDR2 SYDVKM. The CDR3: CASKAGTAGGTNEKLFF. CDR3 coding DNA: TGTGCCAGCAAGGCGGGGACAGCCGGGGGAACTAATGAAAAACTGTTTTTT.

The chain is built from TRBV28 and TRBJ2-6, with a tentative D call TRBD2 (5 bases). V dropped 7 bases and J dropped 2 bases, with 9 bases sitting between them. The CDR3 length is 14 residues. Germline V gene lookup returns CDR1 MDHEN and CDR2 SYDVKM. The CDR3 here is CASTRGAGANVLTF. CDR3 coding DNA: TGTGCCAGCACCCGGGGTGCTGGGGCCAACGTCCTGACTTTC.

This clone has just one count. The rearrangement links TRBV9 to TRBJ2-3, with D tentatively TRBD1 (7 bases). Trimming cost V 0 bases and J 1 base, with 12 bases left between them. This CDR3 has 16 residues. Germline V lookup: CDR1 SGDLS, CDR2 YYNGEE. CDR3 residues: CASSVGGGTGTDTQYF. As DNA, the CDR3 is TGTGCCAGCAGCGTAGGAGGGGGGACAGGCACAGATACGCAGTATTTT.

This clone was picked up one time. The V gene is TRBV4-1, the J gene TRBJ2-7; 8 nucleotides match TRBD2. Germline-derived CDR1 and CDR2 are MGHRA and YSYEKL. There are 16 residues in the CDR3. With 0 bases clipped from V and 3 bases from J, the junction kept 7 bases outside the gene matches. This chain's CDR3 is CASSQEKAGARYEQYF. In DNA, the CDR3 is TGCGCCAGCAGCCAAGAGAAAGCGGGAGCTCGCTACGAGCAGTACTTC.

This chain joins TRBV4-1 and TRBJ2-7, with TRBD1 as a possible D gene (6 bases). CDR3 length equals 16 residues. Germline CDR1 reads MGHRA; CDR2 reads YSYEKL. With 0 bases removed from V and 2 bases from J, the gap between germline ends came to 14 bases. This CDR3 is CASSQDLAGTPYEQYF. The CDR3, as DNA: TGCGCCAGCAGCCAAGATCTTGCCGGGACACCCTACGAGCAGTACTTC.

This chain links TRBV5-1 with TRBJ2-1; possible D gene TRBD2, 6 bases. CDR1 is SGHRS, CDR2 YFSETQ, per germline. V shed 4 bases and J shed 1 base, with 15 bases lying between them. The CDR3 runs to 16 residues. CDR3 loop: CASSGPGEGSYNEQFF. The CDR3 nucleotides read TGCGCCAGCAGCGGCCCGGGAGAAGGGTCCTACAATGAGCAGTTCTTC.

The V call is TRBV5-1, the J call TRBJ2-6; D remains unclear. Germline values: CDR1 SGHRS, CDR2 YFSETQ. V lost 0 bases and J lost 6, with 4 bases in between. The CDR3 extends over 13 amino acids. CDR3 nucleotides: TGCGCCAGCAGCTTGGCCAAGGCCAACGTCCTGACTTTC. Its protein product is CASSLAKANVLTF.

The chain recombines TRBV28 with TRBJ2-7, with D tentatively TRBD1 (6 bases). V shed 7 bases and J shed 2 bases, with 21 bases lying between them. CDR1 and CDR2 (germline): MDHEN, SYDVKM. The CDR3 has 16 residues. CDR3 coding DNA: TGTGCCAGCACCCATAGGTCGGACAGTATTACCTACGAGCAGTACTTC. Translated: CASTHRSDSITYEQYF.

The chain couples TRBV5-1 to TRBJ2-7; 15 bases are shared with TRBD2. This CDR3 is 18 amino acids long. V shed 4 bases, J shed 2 bases, and the junction held 10 bases outside the gene matches. Germline V lookup: CDR1 SGHRS, CDR2 YFSETQ. This CDR3 is CASSKGTSGRWVAYEQYF. CDR3 nucleotides: TGCGCCAGCAGCAAGGGGACTAGCGGGAGGTGGGTTGCCTACGAGCAGTACTTC.

This clone was seen just once. The chain couples TRBV21-1 to TRBJ1-4; the table's D call, TRBD1, has no DNA check behind it. TRBV21-1 is designated a pseudogene. This CDR3 has 16 residues. The CDR3, as DNA: TGTGCCAGCAGCAAAGCGCAGGGGCACCTAGCCGAAAAACTGTTTTTT. Translation: CASSKAQGHLAEKLFF.

This chain joins TRBV4-2 and TRBJ2-1; possibly TRBD2 for D (6 bases). This CDR3 region has 16 residues. CDR1 and CDR2 (germline): LGHNA, YNFKEQ. The germline V and J ends were trimmed by 0 bases and 4 bases, with 13 bases remaining between them. CDR3 DNA sequence: TGTGCCAGCAGCCAAGAGGGAATAGCGGCTTACAATGAGCAGTTCTTC. Amino acid sequence: CASSQEGIAAYNEQFF.

The V call is TRBV5-1, the J call TRBJ2-3; 7 nucleotides match TRBD2. CDR1 is SGHRS and CDR2 is YFSETQ in the germline V gene. The CDR3 runs to 16 residues. V lost 4 bases, J lost 5 bases, and 13 bases stayed unmatched. The chain's CDR3 is CASSPGPAGVIDTQYF. Written as DNA, the CDR3 is TGCGCCAGCAGCCCCGGTCCGGCGGGAGTTATAGATACGCAGTATTTT.

This clone was recorded only once. The genes are TRBV13 and TRBJ2-1; 7 nucleotides line up with TRBD2. V dropped 5 bases and J dropped 3; count of bases not matched to a gene: 10. CDR1 is PRHDT, CDR2 FYEKMQ, per germline (reference sequence). CDR3 length equals 16 residues. CDR3 sequence (DNA): TGTGCCAGCAGCGGATTCCTAGCGGAAGACTACAATGAGCAGTTCTTC. Translating gives CASSGFLAEDYNEQFF.